The subject of this entry is one T cell receptor beta chain. The entry originates in a study of blood T cell repertoires in COVID-19. Sequencing used immunoSEQ multiplex PCR; TCRdb keeps in-frame clones, though not all of them. The data hold 230,000 or so clones, with around 86% observed a single time. CDR3 length equals 13 residues. Germline loops: CDR1 SQVTM, CDR2 ANQGSEA. Trimming shortened V by 0 bases and J by 7 bases, and 12 bases separated the two germline ends. Material: PBMCs or T cells enriched from blood (not recorded which). The chain joins TRBV29-1 to TRBJ1-1, with a weak D call TRBD1 (6 bases). The clonotype originates from a woman aged 40 to 50 with acute COVID-19. In nucleotides, the CDR3 is TGCAGCGTTGAAGATCAGGGGTCCCTTGAAGCTTTCTTT. It yields the protein CSVEDQGSLEAFF.